This entry describes one T cell receptor (beta chain). TCRdb called the RT-PCR reads again in MiXCR, with one record for every CDR3 protein. The sample carries about 700,000 distinct CDR3 sequences, around 14% recorded once. Germline V gives CDR1 SNHLY, CDR2 FYNNEI. V lost 8 bases and J 2 bases, leaving 22 bases between the germline ends. The CDR3 has 17 residues. The sequence was obtained from a female donor in good health, serving as a healthy control. The V gene is TRBV2, the J gene TRBJ1-5; TRBD1 might be the D (5 bases). The sequenced sample was memory CD4+ T cells from blood. The CDR3: CASSRRGATRGNQPQHF. Written as DNA, the CDR3 is TGTGCCAGCTCCAGGAGAGGGGCTACTAGGGGCAATCAGCCCCAGCATTTT.